A selection of T cell receptor beta chains follows, all from one sample in a study of T cells expressing NK-cell markers. TCRdb reanalyzed the 5' RACE reads and collapses them to one entry per CDR3 protein, without DNA. The repertoire table contains about 460,000 distinct CDR3 sequences. Sequencing was performed on blood T cells: a sorted CD56 or NKG2C T cell subset, CD4+ or CD8+ T cells, or bulk PBMC T cells (not recorded which). The receptors derive from a woman in her fifties or sixties in good health. CDR3s include the opening cysteine and the closing phenylalanine or tryptophan.

j_call v_call cdr3_aa
TRBJ2-5 TRBV24-1 CATSDPGRATETQYF
TRBJ2-3 TRBV5-1 CASSFWASGRLPDTQYF
TRBJ2-3 TRBV2 CASSSRRADTQYF
TRBJ2-3 TRBV7-8 CASSSISGRSTDTQYF
TRBJ2-2 TRBV5-1 CASSLPENRGTGTGELFF
TRBJ2-3 TRBV5-1 CASRTAPPNTQYF
TRBJ1-1 TRBV3-1 CASSQQGQLIRGGNTEAFF
TRBJ1-2 TRBV15 CATSREGAIYTF
TRBJ2-3 TRBV5-8 CASLTDGFTDTQYF
TRBJ2-2 TRBV29-1 CSASLSNTGELFF
TRBJ1-1 TRBV12-3/TRBV12-4 CASSPGTKYEAFF
TRBJ2-5 TRBV7-9 CASSPTSGPQETQYF
TRBJ2-1 TRBV9 CASSVLFGGQEWNEQFF
TRBJ2-1 TRBV12-3/TRBV12-4 CASTLGGGPGAYNEQFF
TRBJ2-3 TRBV12-3/TRBV12-4 CASRGGLNTDTQYF
TRBJ1-6 TRBV20-1 CSAREESGKGSPLHF
TRBJ1-4 TRBV7-8 CASSLARDRGHGRDEKLFF
TRBJ2-2 TRBV21-1 CASSKGGTSGRAGDTGELFF
TRBJ1-1 TRBV5-1 CASSHDGQAPQEAFF
TRBJ2-1 TRBV12-5 CASGLEQGVNEQFF
TRBJ1-5 TRBV20-1 CSAVGQGLSNQPQHF
TRBJ2-1 TRBV6-1 CASGGRLAGGPYNEQFF
TRBJ2-3 TRBV29-1 CSAERDTDTQYF
TRBJ1-5 TRBV20-1 CSAISDTVNQPQHF
TRBJ2-2 TRBV9 CASSVARGLRAGELFF